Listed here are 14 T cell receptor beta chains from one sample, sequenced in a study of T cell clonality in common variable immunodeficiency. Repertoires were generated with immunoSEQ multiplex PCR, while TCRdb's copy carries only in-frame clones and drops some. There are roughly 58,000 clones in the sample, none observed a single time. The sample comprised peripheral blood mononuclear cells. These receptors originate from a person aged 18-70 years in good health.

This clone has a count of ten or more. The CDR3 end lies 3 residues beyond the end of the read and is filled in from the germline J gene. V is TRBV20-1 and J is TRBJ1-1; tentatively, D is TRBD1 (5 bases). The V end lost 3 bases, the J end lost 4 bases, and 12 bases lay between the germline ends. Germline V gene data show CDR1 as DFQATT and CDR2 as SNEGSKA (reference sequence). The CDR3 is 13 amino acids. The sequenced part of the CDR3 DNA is TGCAGTGCTAGGGGGGGTCAATCCACTGAA. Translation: CSARGGQSTE. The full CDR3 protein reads CSARGGQSTEAFF.

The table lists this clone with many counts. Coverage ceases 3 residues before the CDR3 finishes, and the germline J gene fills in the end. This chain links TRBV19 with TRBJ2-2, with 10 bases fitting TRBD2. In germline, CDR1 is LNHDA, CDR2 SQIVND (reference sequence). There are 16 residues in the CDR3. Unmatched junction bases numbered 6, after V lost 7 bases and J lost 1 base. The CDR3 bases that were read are TGTGCCAGTACCCTTCCTAGCGGGGGGAACACCGGGGAG. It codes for CASTLPSGGNTGE. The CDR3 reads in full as CASTLPSGGNTGELFF. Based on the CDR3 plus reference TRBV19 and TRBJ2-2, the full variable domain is DGGITQSPKYLFRKEGQNVTLSCEQNLNHDAMYWYRQDPGQGLRLIYYSQIVNDFQKGDIAEGYSVSREKKESFPLTVTSAQKNPTAFYLCASTLPSGGNTGELFFGEGSRLTVL.

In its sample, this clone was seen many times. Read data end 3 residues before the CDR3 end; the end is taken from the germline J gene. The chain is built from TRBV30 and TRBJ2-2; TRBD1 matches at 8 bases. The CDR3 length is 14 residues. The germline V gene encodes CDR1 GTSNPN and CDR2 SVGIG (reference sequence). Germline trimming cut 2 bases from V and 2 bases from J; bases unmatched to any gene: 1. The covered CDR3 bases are TGTGCCTGGAGTTCAGGGGGCAACACCGGGGAG. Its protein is CAWSSGGNTGE. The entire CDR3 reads CAWSSGGNTGELFF.

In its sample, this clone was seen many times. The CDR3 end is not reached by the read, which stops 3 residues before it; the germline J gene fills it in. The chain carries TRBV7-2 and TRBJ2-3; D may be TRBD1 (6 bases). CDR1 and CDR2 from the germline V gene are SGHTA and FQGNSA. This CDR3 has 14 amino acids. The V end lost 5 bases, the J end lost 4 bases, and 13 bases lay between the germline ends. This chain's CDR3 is CASSGTLGPDTQYF. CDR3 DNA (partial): TGTGCCAGCAGCGGGACATTGGGGCCAGATACG. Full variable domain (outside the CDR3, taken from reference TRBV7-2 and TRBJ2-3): GAGVSQSPSNKVTEKGKDVELRCDPISGHTALYWYRQSLGQGLEFLIYFQGNSAPDKSGLPSDRFSAERTGGSVSTLTIQRTQQEDSAVYLCASSGTLGPDTQYFGPGTRLTVL.

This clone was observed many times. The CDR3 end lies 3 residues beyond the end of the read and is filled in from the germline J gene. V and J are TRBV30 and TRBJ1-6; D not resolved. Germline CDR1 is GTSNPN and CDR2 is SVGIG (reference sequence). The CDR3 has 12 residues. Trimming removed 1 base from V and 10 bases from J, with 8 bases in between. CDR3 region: CAWSDRWSPLHF. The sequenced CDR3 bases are TGTGCCTGGAGTGATAGATGGTCACCC.

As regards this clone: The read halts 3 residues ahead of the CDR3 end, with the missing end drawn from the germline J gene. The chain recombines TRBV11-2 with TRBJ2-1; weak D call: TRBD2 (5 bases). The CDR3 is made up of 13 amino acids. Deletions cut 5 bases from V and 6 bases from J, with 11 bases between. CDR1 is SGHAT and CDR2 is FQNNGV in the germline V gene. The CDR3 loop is CASSPPEGNEQFF. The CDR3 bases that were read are TGTGCCAGCAGCCCCCCCGAGGGCAATGAG.

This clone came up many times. CDR3 DNA (partial): TGTGCCAGCAGTGACAGTGTCAAAGAGACC. As protein: CASSDSVKET. The entire CDR3 reads CASSDSVKETQYF. The chain has TRBV28 and TRBJ2-5; perhaps TRBD1 as D (5 bases). The sequenced fragment ends 3 residues before the CDR3 boundary, so the rest is inferred from the germline J gene. CDR1 and CDR2 from the germline V gene are MDHEN and SYDVKM. V was clipped by 5 bases and J by 3 bases, with 10 bases between them. The CDR3 totals 13 residues. The full variable domain, with the rest looked up from reference TRBV28 and TRBJ2-5, is DVKVTQSSRYLVKRTGEKVFLECVQDMDHENMFWYRQDPGLGLRLIYFSYDVKMKEKGDIPEGYSVSREKKERFSLILESASTNQTSMYLCASSDSVKETQYFGPGTRLLVL.

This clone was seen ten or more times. The DNA read from the CDR3 is TGTGCCAGCCAATACACAGGGAGGGACGAAAAA. Translating gives CASQYTGRDEK. The entire CDR3 protein reads CASQYTGRDEKLFF. The chain has TRBV28 and TRBJ1-4, with D perhaps matching TRBD1 (6 bases). The DNA ends 3 residues before the CDR3 does, and the rest of the CDR3 is filled in from the germline J gene. V shed 8 bases and J shed 8 bases, with 18 bases lying between them. CDR1 MDHEN and CDR2 SYDVKM come from the germline V gene. The CDR3 extends over 14 amino acids.

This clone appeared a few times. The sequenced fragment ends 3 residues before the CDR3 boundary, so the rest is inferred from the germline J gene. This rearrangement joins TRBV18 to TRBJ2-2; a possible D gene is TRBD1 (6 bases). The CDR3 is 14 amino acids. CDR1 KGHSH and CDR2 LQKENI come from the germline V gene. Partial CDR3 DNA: TGTGCCAGCTCAAACAGGGTCGACGATTCACCG. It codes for CASSNRVDDSP. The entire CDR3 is CASSNRVDDSPLFF.

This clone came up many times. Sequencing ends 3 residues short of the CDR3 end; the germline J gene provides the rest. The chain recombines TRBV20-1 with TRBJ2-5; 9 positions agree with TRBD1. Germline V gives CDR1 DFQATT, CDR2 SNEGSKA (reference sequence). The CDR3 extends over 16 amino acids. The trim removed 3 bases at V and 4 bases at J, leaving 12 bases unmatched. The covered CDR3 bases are TGCAGTGCTAGGAAGACAGGGGGATTCAGGGGAGAGACC. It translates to CSARKTGGFRGET. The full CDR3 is CSARKTGGFRGETQYF.

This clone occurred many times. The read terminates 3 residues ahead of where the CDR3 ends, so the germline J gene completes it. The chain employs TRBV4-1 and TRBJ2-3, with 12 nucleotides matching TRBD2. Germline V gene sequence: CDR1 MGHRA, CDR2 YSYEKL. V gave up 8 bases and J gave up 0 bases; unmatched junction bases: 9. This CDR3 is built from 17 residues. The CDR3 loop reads CASSRLAGEFSTDTQYF. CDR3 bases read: TGCGCCAGCTCCAGACTAGCGGGAGAATTCAGCACAGATACG.

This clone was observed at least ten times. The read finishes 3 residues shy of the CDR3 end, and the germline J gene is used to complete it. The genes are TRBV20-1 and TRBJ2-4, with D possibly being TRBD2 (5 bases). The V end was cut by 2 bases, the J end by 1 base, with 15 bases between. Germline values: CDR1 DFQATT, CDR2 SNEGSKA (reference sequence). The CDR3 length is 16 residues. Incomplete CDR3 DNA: TGCAGTGCTAGATTTACCGGACTGGGGGCCAAAAACATT. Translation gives CSARFTGLGAKNI. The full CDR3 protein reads CSARFTGLGAKNIQYF.

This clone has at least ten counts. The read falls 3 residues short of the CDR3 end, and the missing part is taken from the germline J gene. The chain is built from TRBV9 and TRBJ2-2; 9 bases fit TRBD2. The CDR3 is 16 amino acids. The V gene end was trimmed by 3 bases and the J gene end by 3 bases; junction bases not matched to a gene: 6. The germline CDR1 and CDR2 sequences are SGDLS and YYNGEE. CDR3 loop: CASSALAGADTGELFF. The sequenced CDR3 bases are TGTGCCAGCAGCGCTTTAGCGGGAGCGGACACCGGGGAG.

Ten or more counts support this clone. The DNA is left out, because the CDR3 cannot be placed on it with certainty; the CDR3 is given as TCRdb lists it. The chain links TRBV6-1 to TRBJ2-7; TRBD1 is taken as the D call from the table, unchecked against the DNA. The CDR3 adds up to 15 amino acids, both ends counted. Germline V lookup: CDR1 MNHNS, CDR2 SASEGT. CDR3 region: CASSEFFGRNYEQYF.